This T cell receptor beta chain appears in the sequencing data of a study of blood T cells in healthy people across ages. V gave up 5 bases and J gave up 2 bases, with 19 bases separating them. CDR3 size: 17 residues. The germline gives CDR1 SGHVS, CDR2 FNYEAQ. A J-beta primer mix and a sample-barcoded 5' primer were used in a second PCR of roughly 7 to 12 cycles. TCRdb fed the 5' RACE reads into MiXCR, producing one record per CDR3 protein. The table records more than 650,000 distinct CDR3 sequences, 40% to 65% of them present only once. Input material: blood. The rearrangement joins TRBV7-6 to TRBJ2-1, with a weak D call TRBD1 (6 bases). This TCR came from a man at least 80 years old in good health. The CDR3 is CASSMQQGPAAYNEQFF. The CDR3 region has the DNA TGTGCCAGCAGCATGCAACAGGGACCAGCGGCCTACAATGAGCAGTTCTTC.